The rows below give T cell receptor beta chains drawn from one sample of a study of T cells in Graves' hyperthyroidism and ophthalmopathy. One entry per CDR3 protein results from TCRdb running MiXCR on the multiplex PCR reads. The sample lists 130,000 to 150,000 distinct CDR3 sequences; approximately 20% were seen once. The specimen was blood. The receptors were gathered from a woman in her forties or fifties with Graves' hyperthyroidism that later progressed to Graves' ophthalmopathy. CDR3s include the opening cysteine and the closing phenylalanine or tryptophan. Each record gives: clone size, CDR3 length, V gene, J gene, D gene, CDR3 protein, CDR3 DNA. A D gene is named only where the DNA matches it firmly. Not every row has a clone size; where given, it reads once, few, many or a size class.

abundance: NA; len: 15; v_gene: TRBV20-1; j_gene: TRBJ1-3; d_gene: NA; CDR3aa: CSARETGSDGNTIYF; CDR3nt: TGCAGTGCTAGAGAAACAGGGAGCGACGGAAACACCATATATTTT
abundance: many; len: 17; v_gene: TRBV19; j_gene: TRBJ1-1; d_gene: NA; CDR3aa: CASSTDPSTVMNTEAFF; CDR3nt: TGTGCCAGTAGTACCGATCCTTCGACAGTCATGAACACTGAAGCTTTCTTT
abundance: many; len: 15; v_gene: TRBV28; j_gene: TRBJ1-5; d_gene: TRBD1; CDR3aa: CASSLLGTDNQPQHF; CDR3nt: TGTGCCAGCAGTTTATTGGGGACAGACAATCAGCCCCAGCATTTT
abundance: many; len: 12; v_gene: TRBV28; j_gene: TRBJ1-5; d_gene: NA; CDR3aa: CASSSGLQPQHF; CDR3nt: TGTGCCAGCAGTTCAGGGCTACAGCCCCAGCATTTT
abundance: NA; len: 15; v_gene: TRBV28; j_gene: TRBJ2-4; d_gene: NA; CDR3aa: CASSVGGIAKNIQYF; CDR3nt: TGTGCCAGCAGTGTAGGTGGCATAGCCAAAAACATTCAGTACTTC
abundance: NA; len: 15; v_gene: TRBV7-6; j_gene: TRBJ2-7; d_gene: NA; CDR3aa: CASSVGGGGPYEQYF; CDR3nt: TGTGCCAGCAGCGTCGGTGGGGGGGGCCCCTACGAGCAGTACTTC
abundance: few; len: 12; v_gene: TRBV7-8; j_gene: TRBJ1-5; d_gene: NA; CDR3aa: CASSQSDQPQHF; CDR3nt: TGTGCCAGCAGTCAATCTGATCAGCCCCAGCATTTT
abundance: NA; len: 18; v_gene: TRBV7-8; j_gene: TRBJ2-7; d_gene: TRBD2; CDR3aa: CASSRGTSLTIGSYEQYF; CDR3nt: TGTGCCAGCAGTCGCGGGACTAGCTTGACTATTGGGTCCTACGAGCAGTACTTC
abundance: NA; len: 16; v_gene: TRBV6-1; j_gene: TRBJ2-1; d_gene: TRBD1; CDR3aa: CASSPLGPGGLSEQFF; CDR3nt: TGTGCCAGCAGCCCCCTGGGGCCAGGGGGCTTGAGTGAGCAGTTCTTC
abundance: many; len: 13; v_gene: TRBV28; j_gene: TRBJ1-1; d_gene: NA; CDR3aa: CASTAGMRNEAFF; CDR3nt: TGTGCCAGCACAGCAGGGATGCGTAATGAAGCTTTCTTT
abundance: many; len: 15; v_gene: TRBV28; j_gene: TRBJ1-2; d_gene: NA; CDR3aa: CASSLSGFADYGYTF; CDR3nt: TGTGCCAGCAGTTTATCGGGGTTCGCAGACTATGGCTACACCTTC
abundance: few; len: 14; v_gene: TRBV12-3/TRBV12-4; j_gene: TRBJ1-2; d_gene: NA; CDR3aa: CASSLTGPTYGYTF; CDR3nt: TGTGCCAGCAGTTTAACGGGCCCCACCTATGGCTACACCTTC
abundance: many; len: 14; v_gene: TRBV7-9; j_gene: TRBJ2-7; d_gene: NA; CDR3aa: CASSLGGTVYEQYF; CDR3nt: TGTGCCAGCAGCTTAGGGGGGACGGTCTACGAGCAGTACTTC
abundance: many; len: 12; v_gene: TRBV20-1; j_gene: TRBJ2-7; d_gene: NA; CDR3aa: CSARGQAYEQYF; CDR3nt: TGCAGTGCTAGAGGACAGGCCTACGAGCAGTACTTC
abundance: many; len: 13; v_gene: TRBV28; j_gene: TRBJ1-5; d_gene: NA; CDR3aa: CASSFPGDQPQHF; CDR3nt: TGTGCCAGCAGTTTCCCCGGTGATCAGCCCCAGCATTTT
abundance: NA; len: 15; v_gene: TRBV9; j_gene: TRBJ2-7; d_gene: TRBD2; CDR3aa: CASSTTSGSRSEQYF; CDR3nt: TGTGCCAGCAGCACCACTAGCGGGAGTCGTAGCGAGCAGTACTTC
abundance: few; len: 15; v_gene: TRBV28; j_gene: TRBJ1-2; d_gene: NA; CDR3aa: CASSPPQRPNYGYTF; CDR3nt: TGTGCCAGCAGTCCGCCACAGCGACCTAACTATGGCTACACCTTC
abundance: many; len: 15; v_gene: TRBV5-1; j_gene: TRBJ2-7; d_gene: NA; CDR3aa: CASSLALLTQSEQYF; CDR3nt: TGCGCCAGCAGCTTGGCCCTACTGACACAGAGTGAGCAGTACTTC
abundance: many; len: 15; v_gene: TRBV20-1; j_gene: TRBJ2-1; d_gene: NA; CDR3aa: CSARDPGGTYNEQFF; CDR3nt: TGCAGTGCTAGAGATCCAGGGGGGACCTACAATGAGCAGTTCTTC
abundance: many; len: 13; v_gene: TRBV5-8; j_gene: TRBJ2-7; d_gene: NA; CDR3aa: CASSSGPVGEQYF; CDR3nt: TGTGCCAGCAGTTCGGGGCCCGTGGGCGAGCAGTACTTC
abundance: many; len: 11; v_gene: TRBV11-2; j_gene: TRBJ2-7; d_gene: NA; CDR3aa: CASSLDYEQYF; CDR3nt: TGTGCCAGCAGCTTAGACTACGAGCAGTACTTC
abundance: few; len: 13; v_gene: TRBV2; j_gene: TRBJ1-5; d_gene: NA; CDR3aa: CASGSRFNQPQHF; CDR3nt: TGTGCCAGCGGAAGTCGATTCAATCAGCCCCAGCATTTT
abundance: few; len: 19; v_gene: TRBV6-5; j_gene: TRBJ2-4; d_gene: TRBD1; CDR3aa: CASSYSGTGTGKGKNIQYF; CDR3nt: TGTGCCAGCAGTTACTCAGGCACCGGGACAGGGAAGGGCAAAAACATTCAGTACTTC
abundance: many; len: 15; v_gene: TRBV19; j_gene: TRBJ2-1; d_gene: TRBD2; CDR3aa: CASREDVTTYNEQFF; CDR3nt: TGTGCCAGCCGGGAGGACGTTACTACATACAATGAGCAGTTCTTC
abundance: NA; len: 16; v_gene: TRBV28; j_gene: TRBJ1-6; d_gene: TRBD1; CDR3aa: CASSSSGTGRASPLHF; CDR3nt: TGTGCCAGCAGTTCGAGTGGGACAGGTCGGGCTTCACCCCTCCACTTT
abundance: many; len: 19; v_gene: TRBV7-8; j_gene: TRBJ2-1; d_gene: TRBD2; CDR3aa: CASSLGNLAGSGGYNEQFF; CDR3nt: TGTGCCAGCAGCTTAGGTAACCTAGCGGGATCTGGGGGATACAATGAGCAGTTCTTC
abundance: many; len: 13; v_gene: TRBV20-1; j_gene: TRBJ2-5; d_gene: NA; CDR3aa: CSARPTIQETQYF; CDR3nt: TGCAGTGCTAGGCCCACCATCCAAGAGACCCAGTACTTC
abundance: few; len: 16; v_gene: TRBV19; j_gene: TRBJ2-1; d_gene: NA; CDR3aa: CASSRRGQLAGHEQFF; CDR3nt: TGTGCCAGTAGTAGACGGGGACAACTTGCCGGGCATGAGCAGTTCTTC
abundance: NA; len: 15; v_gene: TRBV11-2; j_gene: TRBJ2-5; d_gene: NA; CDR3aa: CASSLDLTVQETQYF; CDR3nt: TGTGCCAGCAGCTTAGATCTCACAGTCCAAGAGACCCAGTACTTC
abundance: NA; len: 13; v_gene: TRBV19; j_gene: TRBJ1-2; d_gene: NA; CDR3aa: CASSPPNSLGYTF; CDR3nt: TGTGCCAGTAGTCCCCCGAACAGTCTCGGCTACACCTTC
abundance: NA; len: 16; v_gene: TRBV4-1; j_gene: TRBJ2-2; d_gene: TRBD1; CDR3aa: CASSQDPGQHTGELFF; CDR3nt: TGCGCCAGCAGCCAAGACCCGGGACAGCACACCGGGGAGCTGTTTTTT
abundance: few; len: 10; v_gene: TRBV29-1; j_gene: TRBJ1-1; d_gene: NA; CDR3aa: CSQGDTEAFF; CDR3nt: TGCAGTCAGGGCGACACTGAAGCTTTCTTT
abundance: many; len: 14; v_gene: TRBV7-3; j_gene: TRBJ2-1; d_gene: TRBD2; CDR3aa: CASSSGLAGQLPFF; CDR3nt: TGTGCCAGCAGCTCGGGACTAGCGGGTCAACTTCCGTTCTTC
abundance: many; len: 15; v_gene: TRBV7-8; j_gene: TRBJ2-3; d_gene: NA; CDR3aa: CASSLDYLGTDTQYF; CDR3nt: TGTGCCAGCAGCTTGGACTATCTTGGGACAGATACGCAGTATTTT
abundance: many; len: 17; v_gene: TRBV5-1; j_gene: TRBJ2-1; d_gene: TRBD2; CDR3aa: CASSSRTSGRGTNEQFF; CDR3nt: TGCGCCAGCAGCTCCCGGACTAGCGGGAGAGGTACGAATGAGCAGTTCTTC
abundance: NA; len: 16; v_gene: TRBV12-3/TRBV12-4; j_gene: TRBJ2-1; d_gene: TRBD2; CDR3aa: CASSSGLAGGYNEQFF; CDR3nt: TGTGCCAGCAGTTCCGGACTAGCGGGAGGGTACAATGAGCAGTTCTTC
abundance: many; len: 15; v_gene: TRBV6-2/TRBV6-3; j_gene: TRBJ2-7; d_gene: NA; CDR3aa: CASSYPGTGDYEQYF; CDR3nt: TGTGCCAGCAGTTACCCCGGGACTGGGGACTACGAGCAGTACTTC
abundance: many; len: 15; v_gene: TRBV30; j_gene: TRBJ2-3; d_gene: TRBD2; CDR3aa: CAWMGTSEFRDTQYF; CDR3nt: TGTGCCTGGATGGGGACTAGCGAATTTAGGGATACGCAGTATTTT
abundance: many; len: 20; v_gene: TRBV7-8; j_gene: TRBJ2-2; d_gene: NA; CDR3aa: CASSFRGGRAGYPNTGELFF; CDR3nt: TGTGCCAGCAGCTTCAGGGGGGGCCGGGCAGGCTATCCGAACACCGGGGAGCTGTTTTTT
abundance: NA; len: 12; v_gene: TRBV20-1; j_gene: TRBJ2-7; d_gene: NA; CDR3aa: CSPGDQPYEQYF; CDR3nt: TGCAGCCCCGGGGACCAACCCTACGAGCAGTACTTC
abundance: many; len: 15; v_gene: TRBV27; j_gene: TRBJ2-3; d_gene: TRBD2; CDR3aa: CASSSLAGAVDTQYF; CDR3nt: TGTGCCAGCAGTTCCCTAGCGGGAGCGGTAGATACGCAGTATTTT
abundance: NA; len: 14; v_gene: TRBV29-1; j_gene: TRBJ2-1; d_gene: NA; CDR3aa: CSVFVGSGFGEQFF; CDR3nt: TGCAGCGTTTTCGTAGGGTCCGGCTTCGGTGAGCAGTTCTTC
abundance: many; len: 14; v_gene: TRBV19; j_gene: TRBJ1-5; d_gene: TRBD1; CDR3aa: CASSDRGRDQPQHF; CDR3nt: TGTGCCAGTAGCGACAGGGGCCGAGATCAGCCCCAGCATTTT
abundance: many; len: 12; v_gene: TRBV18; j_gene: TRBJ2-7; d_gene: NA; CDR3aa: CASSDFSYEQYF; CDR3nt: TGTGCCAGCTCGGACTTTAGTTACGAGCAGTACTTC
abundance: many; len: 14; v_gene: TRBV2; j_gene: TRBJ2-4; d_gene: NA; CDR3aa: CASSEPWGKNIQYF; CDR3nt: TGTGCCAGCAGTGAGCCATGGGGCAAAAACATTCAGTACTTC
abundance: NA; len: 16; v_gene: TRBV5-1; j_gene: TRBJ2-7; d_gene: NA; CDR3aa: CASSLLGEQVINEQYF; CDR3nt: TGCGCCAGCAGCTTGCTCGGGGAGCAGGTCATAAACGAGCAGTACTTC
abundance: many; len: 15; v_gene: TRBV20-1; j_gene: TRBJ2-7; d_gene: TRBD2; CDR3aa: CSASATSGDSYEQYF; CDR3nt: TGCAGTGCTAGTGCGACTAGCGGGGACTCCTACGAGCAGTACTTC
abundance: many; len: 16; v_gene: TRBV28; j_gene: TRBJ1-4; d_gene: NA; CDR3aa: CASSLLAQSGGRKLFF; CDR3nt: TGTGCCAGCAGTTTATTGGCCCAGAGTGGCGGAAGAAAACTGTTTTTT
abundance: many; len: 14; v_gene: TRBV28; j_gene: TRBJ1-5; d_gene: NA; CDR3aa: CASSLHWNNQPQHF; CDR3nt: TGTGCCAGCAGCCTACATTGGAACAATCAGCCCCAGCATTTT
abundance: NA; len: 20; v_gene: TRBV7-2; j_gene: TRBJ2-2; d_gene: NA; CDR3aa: CASSPFLRAGGNANTGELFF; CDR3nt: TGTGCCAGCAGCCCTTTCCTACGGGCGGGCGGGAATGCGAACACCGGGGAGCTGTTTTTT
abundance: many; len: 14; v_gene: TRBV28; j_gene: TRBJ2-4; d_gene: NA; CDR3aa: CASSLQGFGDIQYF; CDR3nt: TGTGCCAGCAGTTTGCAGGGTTTTGGGGACATTCAGTACTTC
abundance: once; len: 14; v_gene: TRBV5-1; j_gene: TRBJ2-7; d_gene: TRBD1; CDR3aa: CASSFGQGAREQYF; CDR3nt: TGCGCCAGCAGCTTCGGACAGGGGGCAAGGGAGCAGTACTTC
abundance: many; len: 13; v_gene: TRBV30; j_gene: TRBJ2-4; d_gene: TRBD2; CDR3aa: CAWSVTGGDIQYF; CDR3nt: TGTGCCTGGAGTGTAACGGGAGGAGACATTCAGTACTTC
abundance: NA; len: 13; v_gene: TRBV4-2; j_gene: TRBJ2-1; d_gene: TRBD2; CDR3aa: CASSQDIAGRQFF; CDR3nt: TGTGCCAGCAGCCAAGATATAGCGGGGAGGCAGTTCTTC
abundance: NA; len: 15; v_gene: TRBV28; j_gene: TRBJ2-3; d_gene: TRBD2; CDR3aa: CASSLRTSGVDTQYF; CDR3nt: TGTGCCAGCAGCTTAAGGACTAGCGGGGTGGATACGCAGTATTTT